A selection of T cell receptor beta chains follows, all from one sample in a study of cytomegalovirus exposure and HLA in healthy donors. Clones were read by immunoSEQ multiplex PCR, and TCRdb kept only the in-frame ones, dropping some. Among around 140,000 clones listed, roughly three fifths were seen once. Source material: PBMCs. The source of these receptors is an older woman in good health and CMV-seronegative. CDR3s include the opening cysteine and the closing phenylalanine or tryptophan. Fields, in order: D gene, J gene, V gene, clone size, CDR3 protein, CDR3 DNA. The D gene is left open where the match is weak. Clone size is stated in some rows and not others, as once, few, many or a class when expanded.

D gene: NA
J gene: TRBJ1-3
V gene: TRBV18
clone size: NA
CDR3 protein: CASSPLGLEAHLSGNTIYF
CDR3 DNA: TGTGCCAGCTCACCACTGGGGTTGGAGGCGCACCTCTCTGGAAACACCATATATTTT

D gene: TRBD1
J gene: TRBJ2-3
V gene: TRBV19
clone size: NA
CDR3 protein: CASSTNRGADTQYF
CDR3 DNA: TGTGCCAGTAGTACAAACAGGGGAGCAGATACGCAGTATTTT

D gene: TRBD1
J gene: TRBJ1-5
V gene: TRBV5-1
clone size: once
CDR3 protein: CASSLNPGTVQPQHF
CDR3 DNA: TGCGCCAGCAGCTTGAATCCAGGGACAGTTCAGCCCCAGCATTTT

D gene: TRBD1
J gene: TRBJ2-1
V gene: TRBV9
clone size: NA
CDR3 protein: CASSVSGQGYNEQFF
CDR3 DNA: TGTGCCAGCAGCGTAAGCGGACAGGGCTACAATGAGCAGTTCTTC

D gene: NA
J gene: TRBJ2-7
V gene: TRBV5-1
clone size: few
CDR3 protein: CASRRLDSNYEQYF
CDR3 DNA: TGCGCCAGCAGGCGACTAGACAGCAACTACGAGCAGTACTTC

D gene: NA
J gene: TRBJ1-2
V gene: TRBV12-5
clone size: NA
CDR3 protein: CASGLPERGDTF
CDR3 DNA: TGTGCTAGTGGTTTGCCCGAACGGGGAGACACCTTC

D gene: NA
J gene: TRBJ1-5
V gene: TRBV19
clone size: few
CDR3 protein: CASSIDRDLRAQHF
CDR3 DNA: TGTGCCAGTAGTATAGATCGGGATCTGCGAGCCCAGCATTTT

D gene: TRBD1
J gene: TRBJ2-1
V gene: TRBV18
clone size: once
CDR3 protein: CASSRSGQGAANEQFF
CDR3 DNA: TGTGCCAGCTCCCGCTCGGGACAGGGGGCGGCGAATGAGCAGTTCTTC

D gene: NA
J gene: TRBJ2-1
V gene: TRBV28
clone size: few
CDR3 protein: CASSLGGTARGNEQFF
CDR3 DNA: TGTGCCAGCAGTTTAGGGGGGACAGCTCGGGGGAATGAGCAGTTCTTC

D gene: TRBD2
J gene: TRBJ2-3
V gene: TRBV5-4
clone size: few
CDR3 protein: CASSRGLMGDTQYF
CDR3 DNA: TGTGCCAGCAGCAGGGGACTAATGGGAGATACGCAGTATTTT

D gene: NA
J gene: TRBJ1-1
V gene: TRBV19
clone size: NA
CDR3 protein: CASRDLTGRAEAFF
CDR3 DNA: TGTGCCAGTAGGGATCTAACAGGGCGGGCTGAAGCTTTCTTT

D gene: TRBD1
J gene: TRBJ2-3
V gene: TRBV7-2
clone size: NA
CDR3 protein: CASSASRAGGRNTQYF
CDR3 DNA: TGTGCCAGCAGCGCCTCCCGGGCAGGGGGCCGGAATACGCAGTATTTT

D gene: TRBD1
J gene: TRBJ2-7
V gene: TRBV6-1
clone size: NA
CDR3 protein: CASSEGGTGATYEQYF
CDR3 DNA: TGTGCCAGCAGTGAGGGGGGGACAGGGGCAACCTACGAGCAGTACTTC

D gene: TRBD2
J gene: TRBJ2-3
V gene: TRBV5-4
clone size: NA
CDR3 protein: CASSLLAGLDTQYF
CDR3 DNA: TGTGCCAGCAGCTTACTAGCGGGGTTGGATACGCAGTATTTT

D gene: TRBD2
J gene: TRBJ2-7
V gene: TRBV19
clone size: many
CDR3 protein: CASSPSGTSGTYEQYF
CDR3 DNA: TGTGCCAGTAGTCCCTCCGGGACTAGCGGTACGTACGAGCAGTACTTC